These 5 T cell receptor beta chains originate from one sample sequenced in a study of cytomegalovirus exposure and HLA in healthy donors. TCRdb's copy holds only in-frame clones and misses some; the assay was immunoSEQ multiplex PCR. The sample has about 73,000 clones, approximately 94% seen once. Sequenced sample: PBMCs. The receptors derive from a woman aged 18-35 years in good health and CMV-seronegative.

V gene TRBV5-1 combines with J gene TRBJ1-2; D is ambiguous. CDR1 and CDR2 from the germline V gene are SGHRS and YFSETQ. The CDR3 length is 13 residues. Trimming took 1 base from V and 4 from J, leaving 8 bases between them. The CDR3 loop reads CASSLQLSYGYTF. As DNA, the CDR3 is TGCGCCAGCAGCTTGCAACTTTCCTATGGCTACACCTTC.

V usage is TRBV25-1 and J usage is TRBJ2-5; 9 nucleotides agree with TRBD1. Germline V gene lookup returns CDR1 MGHDK and CDR2 SYGVNS. Germline trimming cut 1 base from V and 4 bases from J; bases unmatched to any gene: 7. The CDR3 contains 16 residues. The CDR3 protein is CASSESQTGGRETQYF. The CDR3 DNA reads as TGTGCCAGCAGTGAATCCCAGACAGGGGGGAGAGAGACCCAGTACTTC.

This clone occurred a few times. This sequence joins TRBV13 and TRBJ1-1; the match to TRBD1 covers 7 bases. The CDR3 sequence is 15 residues long. The junction had 5 bases not matched to a gene; V was cut back by 4 bases and J by 0 bases. Germline V gene sequence: CDR1 PRHDT, CDR2 FYEKMQ (reference sequence). CDR3 sequence (DNA): TGTGCCAGCAGCTCCAGACAGGGAATGAACACTGAAGCTTTCTTT. This encodes CASSSRQGMNTEAFF.

The chain joins TRBV7-3 to TRBJ2-1, with TRBD1 matching over 7 bases. The CDR3 runs to 13 residues. Germline CDR1 reads SGHTA; CDR2 reads FQGTGA. V lost 4 bases and J lost 9; bases outside the gene matches: 6. The CDR3 sequence is CASSYDREREQFF. DNA for the CDR3: TGTGCCAGCAGCTATGACAGGGAGCGTGAGCAGTTCTTC.

The V and J genes are TRBV27 and TRBJ1-5; 7 bases fit TRBD1. CDR1 and CDR2 from the germline V gene are MNHEY and SMNVEV (reference sequence). Trimming removed 7 bases from V and 5 bases from J; junction bases left unmatched: 8. This CDR3 region has 14 residues. CDR3: CASNPQGGDQPQHF. CDR3 nucleotide sequence: TGTGCCAGCAACCCGCAAGGGGGCGATCAGCCCCAGCATTTT.